The 29 T cell receptor beta chains given below trace back to one sample, sequenced in a study of T cells after somatic rescue of genetic block (dated by TCRdb to the early 2020s). Receptor amplification or capture employed the immunoSEQ multiplex PCR assay. As stored in TCRdb, this immuneACCESS dataset retains in-frame rearrangements with V and J assigned. A fraction of the clones does not appear; measured against another copy, unresolved V genes explain less than half of the discrepancy, and the remainder lacks a known reason. Within this sample are some 70,000 clones, with roughly 88% of them counted one time only. The biggest ten clones account for approximately 2.7% of the sample. Sequences were obtained from peripheral blood mononuclear cells (PBMCs). These receptors all come from a man aged 30 to 39.

The chain employs TRBV9 and TRBJ1-1, with D perhaps matching TRBD1 (5 bases). Trimming removed 0 bases from V and 5 bases from J, with 8 bases in between. The length of the CDR3 is 13 residues. Germline-derived CDR1 and CDR2 are SGDLS and YYNGEE. The CDR3 sequence: CASSVGGWTEAFF. CDR3 in DNA: TGTGCCAGCAGCGTAGGGGGGTGGACTGAAGCTTTCTTT.

This clone was observed a few times. The chain carries TRBV5-5 and TRBJ2-7, with 9 positions matching TRBD1. V was pared by 5 bases and J by 2 bases, with 2 bases of the junction left unmatched. The CDR3 is made up of 13 amino acids. Germline CDR1 reads SGHKS; CDR2 reads YYEKEE (reference sequence). The CDR3 coding sequence is TGTGCCAGCAGTCGACAGGGGGCCTACGAGCAGTACTTC. Protein sequence: CASSRQGAYEQYF.

This chain connects TRBV4-1 to TRBJ2-7; the D call may be TRBD1 or TRBD2 (5 bases each). The germline V gene encodes CDR1 MGHRA and CDR2 YSYEKL. With 1 base removed from V and 5 bases from J, the gap between germline ends came to 9 bases. The CDR3 is made up of 13 amino acids. The CDR3 spells CASSQGLGDEQYF. DNA of the CDR3: TGCGCCAGCAGCCAAGGTCTGGGGGACGAGCAGTACTTC.

This clone appeared once. The chain employs TRBV18 and TRBJ1-5; 7 bases map to TRBD1. The CDR3 extends over 16 amino acids. The V segment lost 3 bases and the J segment 3 bases; nucleotides outside the gene matches: 8. Germline V gene data show CDR1 as KGHSH and CDR2 as LQKENI. CDR3 loop: CASSPVRQGYNQPQHF. In nucleotides, the CDR3 is TGTGCCAGCTCACCTGTCCGACAGGGATACAATCAGCCCCAGCATTTT.

This chain links TRBV5-4 with TRBJ2-1, with 8 positions matching TRBD1. Germline lookup yields CDR1 SGHNT and CDR2 YYREEE (reference sequence). The trim removed 4 bases at V and 4 bases at J, leaving 7 bases unmatched. CDR3 length: 15 residues. Written as DNA, the CDR3 is TGTGCCAGCAGCAGGGGGACAGGTTCTTACAATGAGCAGTTCTTC. Amino acid sequence: CASSRGTGSYNEQFF.

The chain has TRBV9 and TRBJ2-1; the D gene is possibly TRBD1 (5 bases). Germline V gene sequence: CDR1 SGDLS, CDR2 YYNGEE. The CDR3 spans 14 residues. Trimming shortened V by 0 bases and J by 4 bases, and 8 bases separated the two germline ends. CDR3 bases: TGTGCCAGCAGCGTAGCTAGACAGTACAATGAGCAGTTCTTC. Amino acid sequence: CASSVARQYNEQFF.

V and J are TRBV7-8 and TRBJ2-1; possible D gene TRBD2, 5 bases. The CDR3 is 13 residues long. CDR1 SGHVS and CDR2 FQNEAQ come from the germline V gene. Trimming removed 1 base at V and 9 bases at J, with 10 bases between. Here the CDR3 reads CASSLDGETEQFF. The CDR3 bases are TGTGCCAGCAGCTTAGACGGGGAAACTGAGCAGTTCTTC.

The sample holds one count of this clone. The CDR3: CASSPSSSGDSYEQYF. In nucleotides, the CDR3 is TGTGCCAGCAGCCCCTCCTCGAGCGGGGACTCCTACGAGCAGTACTTC. The chain uses TRBV4-2 and TRBJ2-7, with 7 bases fitting TRBD2. With 4 bases clipped from V and 0 bases from J, the junction kept 9 bases outside the gene matches. Germline loops: CDR1 LGHNA, CDR2 YNFKEQ. CDR3 length: 16 residues.

V usage is TRBV5-4 and J usage is TRBJ2-1; 7 positions match TRBD2. The germline V gene has CDR1 SGHNT and CDR2 YYREEE (reference sequence). After removal of 6 bases from V and 5 bases from J, the junction contained 5 bases not matched to a gene. CDR3 length: 13 residues. CDR3 bases: TGTGCCAGCACCTGGGACTACAACAATGAGCAGTTCTTC. It yields the protein CASTWDYNNEQFF.

V usage is TRBV11-2 and J usage is TRBJ2-7; 7 bases map to TRBD2. CDR1 is SGHAT and CDR2 is FQNNGV in the germline V gene. Unmatched junction bases numbered 5, after V lost 3 bases and J lost 0 bases. The CDR3 is made up of 15 amino acids. The CDR3 DNA reads TGTGCCAGCAGCTTGGGGGGGGTTAGCTCCTACGAGCAGTACTTC. Translation gives CASSLGGVSSYEQYF.

This clone was seen a few times. J is TRBJ1-1 and V is TRBV7-9, with D maybe TRBD1 (5 bases). The CDR3 runs 14 residues. V was clipped by 1 base and J by 1 base, with 7 bases between them. Germline V lookup: CDR1 SEHNR, CDR2 FQNEAQ (reference sequence). The CDR3 region is CASSLDRRNTEAFF. The CDR3 DNA is TGTGCCAGCAGCTTAGACAGGAGGAACACTGAAGCTTTCTTT.

The table lists this clone with a count of one. The rearrangement uses TRBV19 and TRBJ2-3, with D possibly matching TRBD1 (6 bases). V was clipped by 5 bases and J by 0 bases, with 18 bases between them. The CDR3 sequence is 17 residues long. CDR1 LNHDA and CDR2 SQIVND come from the germline V gene (reference sequence). The CDR3 region has the DNA TGTGCCAGTAGTGGGTCGACAGGCCCACCTAGCACAGATACGCAGTATTTT. Its protein is CASSGSTGPPSTDTQYF. Supplemented by reference TRBV19 and TRBJ2-3, the full variable domain reads DGGITQSPKYLFRKEGQNVTLSCEQNLNHDAMYWYRQDPGQGLRLIYYSQIVNDFQKGDIAEGYSVSREKKESFPLTVTSAQKNPTAFYLCASSGSTGPPSTDTQYFGPGTRLTVL.

In its sample, this clone was seen a few times. The gene calls are TRBV7-9 and TRBJ2-7, with D perhaps assigned TRBD1 or TRBD2 (5 bases each). Trimming stripped 5 bases from V and 4 bases from J, with 15 bases between. The germline gives CDR1 SEHNR, CDR2 FQNEAQ (reference sequence). The CDR3 is 14 residues long. The CDR3 coding sequence is TGTGCCAGCAGCCTGGGAGTGGACACGTACGAGCAGTACTTC. Residues: CASSLGVDTYEQYF.

The chain recombines TRBV29-1 with TRBJ2-7, with unresolved D. V dropped 3 bases and J dropped 2 bases, with 8 bases sitting between them. Per the germline V gene, CDR1 is SQVTM and CDR2 is ANQGSEA. CDR3 length: 12 residues. CDR3: CSVERTPYEQYF. As DNA, the CDR3 is TGCAGCGTTGAGAGGACCCCCTACGAGCAGTACTTC.

The chain recombines TRBV15 with TRBJ1-4; a possible D gene is TRBD1 (6 bases). The CDR3 has 15 residues. Deletions cut 1 base from V and 7 bases from J, with 13 bases between. Germline CDR1 is LNHNV and CDR2 is YYDKDF (reference sequence). The CDR3 spells CATSRVTGRGEKLFF. CDR3 bases: TGTGCCACCAGCAGAGTTACAGGGCGAGGTGAAAAACTGTTTTTT.

For the CDR3, the DNA is TGTGCCAGCAGCTTGTGGGGGGAGTACGAGCAGTACTTC. It translates to CASSLWGEYEQYF. The chain links TRBV5-8 to TRBJ2-7; the D gene is possibly TRBD2 (6 bases). CDR3 length: 13 amino acids. Germline CDR1 and CDR2: SGHTS and YDEGEE. Between the trimmed V and J ends, which lost 1 base and 4 bases, there was a span of 9 bases.

In this sample, this clone turned up once. The V gene is TRBV2, the J gene TRBJ2-7; tentative D call: TRBD1 (7 bases). V lost 8 bases and J lost 4, with 18 bases in between. The CDR3 loop spans 14 amino acids. Germline CDR1 and CDR2: SNHLY and FYNNEI. The CDR3: CASGQSRGTYEQYF. Here the CDR3 DNA reads TGTGCCAGCGGACAGAGCAGGGGGACTTACGAGCAGTACTTC.

The CDR3 loop is CASSTRYGYTF. Here the CDR3 DNA reads TGTGCCAGCTCAACCCGCTATGGCTACACCTTC. The gene calls are TRBV18 and TRBJ1-2; D unresolved. Per germline, CDR1 KGHSH and CDR2 LQKENI. V gave up 5 bases and J gave up 4 bases, with 5 bases separating them. CDR3 size: 11 residues. The entire variable domain, with the rest obtained from reference TRBV18 and TRBJ1-2, is as follows: NAGVMQNPRHLVRRRGQEARLRCSPMKGHSHVYWYRQLPEEGLKFMVYLQKENIIDESGMPKERFSAEFPKEGPSILRIQQVVRGDSAAYFCASSTRYGYTFGSGTRLTVV.

This rearrangement joins TRBV9 to TRBJ2-3; D is possibly TRBD1 (6 bases). Germline values: CDR1 SGDLS, CDR2 YYNGEE. The V and J ends lost 3 bases and 3 bases respectively, with 14 bases between them. The CDR3 is 15 amino acids. The chain's CDR3 is CASSGWAGETDTQYF. DNA for the CDR3: TGTGCCAGCAGCGGATGGGCAGGGGAGACAGATACGCAGTATTTT.

Of note for this clone: The sample has other DNA sequences that encode this CDR3 too. The chain links TRBV19 to TRBJ2-7; 7 bases match TRBD1. V gave up 4 bases and J gave up 3 bases; unmatched junction bases: 6. The CDR3 has 14 residues. Per the germline V gene, CDR1 is LNHDA and CDR2 is SQIVND (reference sequence). The CDR3 coding sequence is TGTGCCAGTAGTAGAACAGGGGACGGCTACGAGCAGTACTTC. Residues: CASSRTGDGYEQYF.

V and J are TRBV4-1 and TRBJ2-2, with D possibly TRBD2 on 7 matching bases. V gave up 1 base and J gave up 7 bases, with 16 bases separating them. CDR3 size: 16 residues. The V gene's germline CDR1 is MGHRA and CDR2 YSYEKL. CDR3 bases: TGCGCCAGCAGCCAAGCCCGGTCGGGGGGCGTCGGGGAGCTGTTTTTT. Translation gives CASSQARSGGVGELFF.

The CDR3 sequence: CASSVTSGSGTGELFF. The CDR3, as DNA: TGTGCCAGCAGCGTGACTAGCGGGAGTGGGACCGGGGAGCTGTTTTTT. The chain is built from TRBV9 and TRBJ2-2; 12 bases align to TRBD2. CDR1 and CDR2 from the germline V gene are SGDLS and YYNGEE. V shed 2 bases and J 5 bases; nucleotides not matched to a gene: 4. This CDR3 is 16 amino acids long.

The CDR3 here is CASSYGGSGGNEQFF. CDR3 coding DNA: TGTGCCAGCAGTTACGGGGGTAGCGGGGGCAATGAGCAGTTCTTC. The chain joins TRBV6-5 to TRBJ2-1, with 9 bases aligning to TRBD2. The CDR3 runs 15 residues. Germline V gene data show CDR1 as MNHEY and CDR2 as SVGAGI. J gave up 6 bases and V 2 bases, and 5 bases lay outside the gene matches.

The chain has TRBV11-2 and TRBJ2-1; D unclear. V lost 7 bases, J lost 8 bases, and 24 bases lay in between. This CDR3 comprises 16 residues. Germline CDR1 SGHAT, CDR2 FQNNGV. The CDR3 region is CASKLGTFSPADEQFF. The CDR3 DNA sequence: TGTGCCAGCAAGCTTGGAACATTCTCTCCGGCGGATGAGCAGTTCTTC.

The chain links TRBV2 to TRBJ1-5; D uncertain. Trimming stripped 6 bases from V and 0 bases from J, with 9 bases between. The CDR3 has 14 residues. Germline V gene lookup returns CDR1 SNHLY and CDR2 FYNNEI. The CDR3 sequence: CASRLIDSNQPQHF. The CDR3 DNA reads as TGTGCCAGCAGACTGATCGATAGCAATCAGCCCCAGCATTTT. The full variable domain, its missing parts supplied by reference TRBV2 and TRBJ1-5, is EPEVTQTPSHQVTQMGQEVILRCVPISNHLYFYWYRQILGQKVEFLVSFYNNEISEKSEIFDDQFSVERPDGSNFTLKIRSTKLEDSAMYFCASRLIDSNQPQHFGDGTRLSIL.

Concerning this clone itself: Within the sample, other DNA sequences also encode this same CDR3. V gene TRBV9 combines with J gene TRBJ2-2, with D perhaps matching TRBD2 (6 bases). Germline assignment: CDR1 SGDLS and CDR2 YYNGEE. CDR3 length: 16 residues. Trimming removed 2 bases at V and 1 base at J, with 12 bases between. CDR3 coding DNA: TGTGCCAGCAGCGTGGTAGGAGGGCGGAACACCGGGGAGCTGTTTTTT. It is translated as CASSVVGGRNTGELFF.

The chain employs TRBV2 and TRBJ2-7; D is unresolved. The CDR3 extends over 15 amino acids. V gave up 2 bases and J gave up 0 bases, with 11 bases separating them. The V gene's germline CDR1 is SNHLY and CDR2 FYNNEI. DNA for the CDR3: TGTGCCAGCAGTGAATTGGACCGCAGCTCCTACGAGCAGTACTTC. Amino acid sequence: CASSELDRSSYEQYF.

The chain uses TRBV10-3 and TRBJ2-7, with no clear D. The CDR3 length is 11 residues. Trimming cost V 0 bases and J 5 bases, with 2 bases left between them. Germline CDR1 and CDR2: ENHRY and SYGVKD. The CDR3: CAISESDEQYF. The CDR3, as DNA: TGTGCCATCAGTGAGTCGGACGAGCAGTACTTC.

The chain is built from TRBV27 and TRBJ1-2; TRBD1 aligns across 10 bases. This CDR3 has 14 residues. J lost 4 bases, V lost 5 bases, and 4 bases had no gene match. Per germline, CDR1 MNHEY and CDR2 SMNVEV (reference sequence). CDR3 residues: CASSTGTGAYGYTF. The DNA for the CDR3 is TGTGCCAGCAGTACCGGGACAGGGGCCTATGGCTACACCTTC.